The 9 T cell receptor beta chains reported below all come from one sample, sequenced in a study of OX40 agonist ivuxolimab in advanced cancers. This table comes from immunoSEQ multiplex PCR, and its TCRdb copy is limited to in-frame clones, with some not included. The repertoire holds around 38,000 clones, with approximately 86% as singletons. The sample consisted of CD4+ or CD8+ T cells sorted from blood, taken in a trial of the OX40 agonist ivuxolimab. The receptors derive from an adult with an advanced solid tumor such as melanoma, head and neck, liver or kidney cancer.

The V gene is TRBV28, the J gene TRBJ1-3; D ambiguous. The CDR3 length is 13 residues. Germline V CDR1 and CDR2: MDHEN, SYDVKM. V was cut by 7 bases and J by 4 bases, with 11 bases left in between. The CDR3, as DNA: TGTGCCAGCAACCGATTACAGGGAAACACCATATATTTT. This sequence encodes CASNRLQGNTIYF.

Of note for this clone: One end of the junction varies from germline; a read error may be responsible. The V and J genes are TRBV7-7 and TRBJ2-5; the D gene is possibly TRBD2 (6 bases). Per the germline V gene, CDR1 is SSHAT and CDR2 is FNYEAQ (reference sequence). The CDR3 sequence is 15 residues long. The CDR3 loop reads CASSRFSGVQETQYF. In DNA, the CDR3 is TGTGCTAGCAGTCGATTTAGCGGAGTCCAAGAGACCCAGTACTTC.

This rearrangement joins TRBV10-3 to TRBJ2-3, with 14 bases that match TRBD2. V lost 6 bases and J lost 7; bases outside the gene matches: 6. The germline gives CDR1 ENHRY, CDR2 SYGVKD. The CDR3 runs to 15 residues. CDR3 residues: CAIRTTSGRAHTQYF. The CDR3, as DNA: TGTGCCATCAGGACGACTAGCGGGAGGGCCCATACGCAGTATTTT.

V gene TRBV7-9 combines with J gene TRBJ2-7, with 9 positions matching TRBD2. This CDR3 region has 16 residues. CDR1 and CDR2 (germline): SEHNR, FQNEAQ (reference sequence). Losses at the gene ends were 1 base for V and 5 bases for J; bases not matched to a gene: 9. CDR3 loop: CASSLVSREGKHEQYF. Written as DNA, the CDR3 is TGTGCCAGCAGCTTAGTCTCGCGGGAGGGTAAACACGAGCAGTACTTC.

A single count supports this clone. V gene TRBV13 combines with J gene TRBJ2-3, with 7 bases identical to TRBD2. The CDR3 length is 16 residues. Germline V gene data show CDR1 as PRHDT and CDR2 as FYEKMQ (reference sequence). Losses at the gene ends were 5 bases for V and 2 bases for J; bases not matched to a gene: 10. The CDR3 loop reads CASSPRGGSITDTQYF. The CDR3 nucleotides are TGTGCCAGCAGCCCAAGGGGCGGGAGCATCACAGATACGCAGTATTTT.

CDR3 sequence reads: CASSRGTGGRSSYNEQFF. The DNA of the CDR3 is TGCGCCAGCAGCCGCGGGACAGGGGGACGGAGCTCCTACAATGAGCAGTTCTTC. The chain has TRBV4-3 and TRBJ2-1; TRBD1 agrees at 11 bases. CDR1 LGHNA and CDR2 YSLEER come from the germline V gene. The CDR3 is 18 residues long. Germline trimming cut 4 bases from V and 0 bases from J; bases unmatched to any gene: 8.

The rearrangement uses TRBV28 and TRBJ2-7, with D perhaps matching TRBD2 (6 bases). The CDR3 runs 16 residues. Trimming cost V 7 bases and J 2 bases, with 21 bases left between them. CDR1 and CDR2 from the germline V gene are MDHEN and SYDVKM. The CDR3 here is CASTSSRRGLPYEQYF. The CDR3 DNA sequence: TGTGCCAGCACCTCATCCCGGAGGGGTCTTCCCTACGAGCAGTACTTC.

The chain carries TRBV6-5 and TRBJ1-3; no definite D call. CDR1 is MNHEY and CDR2 is SVGAGI in the germline V gene. This CDR3 region has 14 residues. V dropped 6 bases and J dropped 0 bases, with 9 bases sitting between them. The CDR3 bases are TGTGCCAGCAGCGTCGGACCCTCTGGAAACACCATATATTTT. Amino acids: CASSVGPSGNTIYF.

The chain has TRBV6-5 and TRBJ2-7, with 8 positions matching TRBD2. This CDR3 region has 14 residues. Germline CDR1 MNHEY, CDR2 SVGAGI. V lost 0 bases and J lost 5; bases outside the gene matches: 3. The chain's CDR3 is CASSYSGLVDEQYF. The CDR3 DNA reads as TGTGCCAGCAGTTACTCGGGACTAGTTGACGAGCAGTACTTC.